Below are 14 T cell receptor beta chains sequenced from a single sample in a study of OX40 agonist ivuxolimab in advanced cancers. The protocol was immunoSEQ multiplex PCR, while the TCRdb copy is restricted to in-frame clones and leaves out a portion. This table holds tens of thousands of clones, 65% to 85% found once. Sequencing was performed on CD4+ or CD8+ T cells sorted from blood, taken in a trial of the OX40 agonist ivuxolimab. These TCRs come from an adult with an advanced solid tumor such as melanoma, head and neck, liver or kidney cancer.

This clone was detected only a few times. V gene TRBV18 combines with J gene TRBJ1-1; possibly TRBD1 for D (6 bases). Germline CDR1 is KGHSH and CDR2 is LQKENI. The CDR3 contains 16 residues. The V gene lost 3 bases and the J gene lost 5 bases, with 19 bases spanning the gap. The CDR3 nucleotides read TGTGCCAGCTCACCCTGGGACACAGTAGGAGGGACTGAAGCTTTCTTT. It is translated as CASSPWDTVGGTEAFF.

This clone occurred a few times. The chain's CDR3 is CASSPGRDDGYTF. The DNA for the CDR3 is TGTGCCAGCAGCCCCGGGAGGGACGATGGCTACACCTTC. This chain uses TRBV9 with TRBJ1-2, with TRBD1 as a possible D gene (5 bases). The CDR3 length is 13 residues. Looked up from germline, CDR1 is SGDLS and CDR2 is YYNGEE. The V and J ends lost 4 bases and 6 bases respectively, with 13 bases between them.

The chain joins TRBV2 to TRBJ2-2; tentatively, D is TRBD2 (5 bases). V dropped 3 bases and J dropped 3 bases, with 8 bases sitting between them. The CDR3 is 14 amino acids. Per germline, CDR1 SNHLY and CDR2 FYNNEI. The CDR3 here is CASSDSGDTGELFF. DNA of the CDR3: TGTGCCAGCAGTGACAGCGGTGACACCGGGGAGCTGTTTTTT.

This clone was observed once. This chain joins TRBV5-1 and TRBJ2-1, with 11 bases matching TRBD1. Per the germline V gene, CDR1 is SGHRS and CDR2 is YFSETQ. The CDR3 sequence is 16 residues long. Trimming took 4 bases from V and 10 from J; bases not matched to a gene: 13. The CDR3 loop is CASSRTRDRGKGEQFF. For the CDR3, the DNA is TGCGCCAGCAGCCGGACCCGGGACAGGGGGAAGGGGGAGCAGTTCTTC.

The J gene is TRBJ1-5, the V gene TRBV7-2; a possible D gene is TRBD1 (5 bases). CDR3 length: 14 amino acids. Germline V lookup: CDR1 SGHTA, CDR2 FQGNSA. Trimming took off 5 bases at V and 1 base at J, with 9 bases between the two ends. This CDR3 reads CASSPGWSNQPQHF. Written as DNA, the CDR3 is TGTGCCAGCAGCCCAGGGTGGAGCAATCAGCCCCAGCATTTT.

In DNA, the CDR3 is TGTGCCAGCTCAGTCACTCCGGGACAGGGGGAGTCCTATGGCTACACCTTC. Its protein product is CASSVTPGQGESYGYTF. The chain couples TRBV18 to TRBJ1-2, with 11 bases fitting TRBD1. The CDR3 length is 17 residues. With 5 bases clipped from V and 4 bases from J, the junction kept 12 bases outside the gene matches. Per germline, CDR1 KGHSH and CDR2 LQKENI.

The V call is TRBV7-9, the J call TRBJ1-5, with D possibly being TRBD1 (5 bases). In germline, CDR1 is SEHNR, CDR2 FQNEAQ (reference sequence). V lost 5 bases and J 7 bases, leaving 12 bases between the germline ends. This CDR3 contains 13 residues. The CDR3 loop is CASSPGGGQPQHF. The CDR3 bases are TGTGCCAGCAGCCCCGGGGGAGGGCAGCCCCAGCATTTT.

CDR3 amino acids: CASSLAGLGGQYF. DNA of the CDR3: TGTGCCAGCAGCTTGGCGGGCCTCGGAGGGCAGTACTTC. The chain recombines TRBV5-8 with TRBJ2-7, with D perhaps TRBD2 (5 bases). The germline CDR1 and CDR2 sequences are SGHTS and YDEGEE. This CDR3 comprises 13 residues. The V end was cut by 0 bases, the J end by 9 bases, with 13 bases between.

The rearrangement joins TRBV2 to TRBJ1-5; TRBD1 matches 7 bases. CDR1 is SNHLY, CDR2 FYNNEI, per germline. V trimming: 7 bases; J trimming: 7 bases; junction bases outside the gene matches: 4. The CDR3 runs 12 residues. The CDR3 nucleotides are TGTGCCAGCAACAGGGGTGGACAGCCCCAGCATTTT. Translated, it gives CASNRGGQPQHF. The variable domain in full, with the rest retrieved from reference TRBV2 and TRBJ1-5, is EPEVTQTPSHQVTQMGQEVILRCVPISNHLYFYWYRQILGQKVEFLVSFYNNEISEKSEIFDDQFSVERPDGSNFTLKIRSTKLEDSAMYFCASNRGGQPQHFGDGTRLSIL.

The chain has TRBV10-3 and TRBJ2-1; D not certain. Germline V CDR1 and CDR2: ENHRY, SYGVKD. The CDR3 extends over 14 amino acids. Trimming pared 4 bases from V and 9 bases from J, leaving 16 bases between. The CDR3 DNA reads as TGTGCCATCAGTGTGCCGGAAGAAAAGCCTGAGCAGTTCTTC. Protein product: CAISVPEEKPEQFF.

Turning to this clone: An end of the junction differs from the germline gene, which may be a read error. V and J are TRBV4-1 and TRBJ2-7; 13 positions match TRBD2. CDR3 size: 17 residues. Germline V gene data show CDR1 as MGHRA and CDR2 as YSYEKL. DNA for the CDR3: TGCGCCAGCAGCCGCCTTGCAGGGGGACTAGCGGGGCCAGGCCCTCACTTC. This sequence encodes CASSRLAGGLAGPGPHF.

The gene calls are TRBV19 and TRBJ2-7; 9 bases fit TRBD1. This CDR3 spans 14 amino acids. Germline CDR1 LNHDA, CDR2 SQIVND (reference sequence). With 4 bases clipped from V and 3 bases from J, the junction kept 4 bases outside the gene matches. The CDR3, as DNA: TGTGCCAGTAGTAACAGGGGGCTATTCTACGAGCAGTACTTC. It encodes CASSNRGLFYEQYF.

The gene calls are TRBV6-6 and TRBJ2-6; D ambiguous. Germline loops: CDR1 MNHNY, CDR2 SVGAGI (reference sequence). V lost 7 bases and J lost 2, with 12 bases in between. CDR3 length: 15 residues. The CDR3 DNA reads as TGTGCCAGCATGTCAGGTAGTACTGGGGCCAACGTCCTGACTTTC. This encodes CASMSGSTGANVLTF.

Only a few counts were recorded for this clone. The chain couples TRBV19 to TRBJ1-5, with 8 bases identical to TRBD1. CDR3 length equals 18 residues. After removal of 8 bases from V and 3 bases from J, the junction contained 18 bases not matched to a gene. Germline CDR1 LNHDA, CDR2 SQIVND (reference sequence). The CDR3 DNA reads TGTGCCAGTCACTCTCCGATTCCGGGACAGGCCTTCAATCAGCCCCAGCATTTT. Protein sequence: CASHSPIPGQAFNQPQHF.